The next 8 T cell receptor beta chains were all read from a single sample in a study of OX40 agonist ivuxolimab in advanced cancers. Method: immunoSEQ multiplex PCR; TCRdb's copy keeps in-frame clones and lacks some. The sample lists about 51,000 clones, under 90% occurring once. Sequenced material: CD4+ or CD8+ T cells sorted from blood, taken in a trial of the OX40 agonist ivuxolimab. These receptors were collected from an adult with an advanced solid tumor such as melanoma, head and neck, liver or kidney cancer.

The CDR3: CASSEYESYEQYF. The CDR3 DNA is TGTGCCAGCAGTGAATATGAGTCCTACGAGCAGTACTTC. V is TRBV6-1 and J is TRBJ2-5; D is undetermined. The J call may be wrong; the DNA end is better matched by TRBJ2-7. This CDR3 comprises 13 residues. From germline, CDR1 is MNHNS and CDR2 SASEGT.

The chain couples TRBV19 to TRBJ2-7, with D perhaps given as TRBD1 or TRBD2 (5 bases each). V was cut by 5 bases and J by 5 bases, with 16 bases left in between. This CDR3 contains 14 residues. Germline V CDR1 and CDR2: LNHDA, SQIVND (reference sequence). The CDR3 reads CASSPGTVLHEQYF. DNA of the CDR3: TGTGCCAGTAGTCCCGGGACCGTTTTACACGAGCAGTACTTC.

This sequence joins TRBV29-1 and TRBJ1-2; no definite D call. The germline V gene has CDR1 SQVTM and CDR2 ANQGSEA. This CDR3 comprises 11 residues. Trimming removed 3 bases at V and 10 bases at J, with 12 bases between. CDR3 sequence: CSVEVSRDYTF. The CDR3 bases are TGCAGCGTTGAGGTGTCGAGAGACTACACCTTC.

CDR3 coding DNA: TGCGCCAGCAGCTTGGACAGGGTCACCAATGAGCAGTTCTTC. Translated: CASSLDRVTNEQFF. This chain links TRBV5-1 with TRBJ2-1; perhaps TRBD1 as D (6 bases). The germline V gene has CDR1 SGHRS and CDR2 YFSETQ. Trimming removed 0 bases from V and 6 bases from J, with 10 bases in between. This CDR3 has 14 residues.

J is TRBJ2-7 and V is TRBV19; TRBD1 matches 9 bases. The V and J ends lost 5 bases and 7 bases, in that order; junction bases with no gene match: 9. CDR1 and CDR2 (germline): LNHDA, SQIVND (reference sequence). CDR3 length: 14 residues. In nucleotides, the CDR3 is TGTGCCAGTAGTCTCGGGACAGGGCTGTCTGAGCAGTACTTC. This encodes CASSLGTGLSEQYF.

The chain combines TRBV6-1 with TRBJ1-5, with D unclear. The CDR3 totals 15 residues. V was clipped by 2 bases and J by 3 bases, with 11 bases between them. From germline, CDR1 is MNHNS and CDR2 SASEGT. In nucleotides, the CDR3 is TGTGCCAGCAGTGAATTTAGCAGTGCCAATCAGCCCCAGCATTTT. Protein: CASSEFSSANQPQHF.

The chain has TRBV7-9 and TRBJ2-2; tentative D call: TRBD2 (6 bases). The ends were cut back, 8 bases at V and 0 bases at J, with 13 bases in the middle. The V gene's germline CDR1 is SEHNR and CDR2 FQNEAQ (reference sequence). This CDR3 region has 15 residues. The CDR3 nucleotides are TGTGCCAGCCTGGGACGGGGGACGAACACCGGGGAGCTGTTTTTT. Its protein product is CASLGRGTNTGELFF. The full variable domain, in which reference TRBV7-9 and TRBJ2-2 provide the parts outside the CDR3, is DTGVSQNPRHKITKRGQNVTFRCDPISEHNRLYWYRQTLGQGPEFLTYFQNEAQLEKSRLLSDRFSAERPKGSFSTLEIQRTEQGDSAMYLCASLGRGTNTGELFFGEGSRLTVL.

This clone turned up a few times. The gene calls are TRBV4-2 and TRBJ2-1; D remains unclear. CDR3 length equals 15 residues. CDR1 and CDR2 from the germline V gene are LGHNA and YNFKEQ. The germline V and J ends were trimmed by 6 bases and 3 bases, with 15 bases remaining between them. CDR3 nucleotides: TGTGCCAGCAGGTTGAGAATCGACGTCTACAATGAGCAGTTCTTC. This codes for CASRLRIDVYNEQFF.